The present T cell receptor (beta chain) was sequenced within a study of cytomegalovirus exposure and HLA in healthy donors. General study findings and limits: Across donors, most TCRs were seen rarely, yet some public ones were widespread. The authors confirmed in vitro that a few CMV-associated chains were specific for CMV antigens. The study put 150 or so TCR beta chains on its list as cytomegalovirus-associated.

From germline, CDR1 is LNHDA and CDR2 SQIVND (reference sequence). This CDR3 region has 15 residues. J gave up 1 base and V 5 bases, and 5 bases lay outside the gene matches. This clone has just one count. Its specificity is not known. Libraries were prepared by immunoSEQ multiplex PCR; TCRdb keeps only in-frame clonotypes and omits some of them. The repertoire consists of tens of thousands of clones, with about 94% occurring once and the leading ten covering 4.4%. This TCR was recovered from a man between 18 and 35 years old in good health and CMV-seropositive. The V gene is TRBV19, the J gene TRBJ2-7; 10 bases are shared with TRBD2. The specimen sequenced was PBMCs. The CDR3 sequence: CASSPLAGNSYEQYF. The DNA of the CDR3 is TGTGCCAGTAGTCCACTAGCGGGGAATTCCTACGAGCAGTACTTC. The full variable domain, with the rest looked up from reference TRBV19 and TRBJ2-7, is DGGITQSPKYLFRKEGQNVTLSCEQNLNHDAMYWYRQDPGQGLRLIYYSQIVNDFQKGDIAEGYSVSREKKESFPLTVTSAQKNPTAFYLCASSPLAGNSYEQYFGPGTRLTVT.